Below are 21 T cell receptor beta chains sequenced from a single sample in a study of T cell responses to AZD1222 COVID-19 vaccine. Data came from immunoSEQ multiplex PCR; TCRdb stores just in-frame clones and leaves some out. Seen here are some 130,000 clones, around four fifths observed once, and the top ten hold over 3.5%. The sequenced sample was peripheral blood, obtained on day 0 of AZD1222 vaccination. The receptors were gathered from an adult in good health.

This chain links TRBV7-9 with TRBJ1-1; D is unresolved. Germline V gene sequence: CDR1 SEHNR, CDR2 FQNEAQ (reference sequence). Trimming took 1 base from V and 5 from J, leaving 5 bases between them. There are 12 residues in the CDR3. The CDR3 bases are TGTGCCAGCAGCTTAGGATGGACTGAAGCTTTCTTT. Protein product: CASSLGWTEAFF.

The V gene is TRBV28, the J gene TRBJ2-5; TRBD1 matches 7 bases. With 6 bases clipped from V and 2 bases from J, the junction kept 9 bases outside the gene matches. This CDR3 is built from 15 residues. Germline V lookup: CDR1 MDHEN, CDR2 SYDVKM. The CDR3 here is CASRPPGQRQETQYF. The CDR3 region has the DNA TGTGCCAGCAGGCCCCCGGGACAGAGACAAGAGACCCAGTACTTC.

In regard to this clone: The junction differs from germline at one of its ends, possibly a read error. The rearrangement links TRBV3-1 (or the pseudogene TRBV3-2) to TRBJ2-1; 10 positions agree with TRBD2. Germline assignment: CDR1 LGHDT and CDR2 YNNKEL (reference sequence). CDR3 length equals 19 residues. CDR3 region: CASSHLLAGPNYSDNEQFF. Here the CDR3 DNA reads TGTGCCAGCAGCCATTTACTAGCGGGGCCCAACTACTCCGACAATGAGCAGTTCTTC.

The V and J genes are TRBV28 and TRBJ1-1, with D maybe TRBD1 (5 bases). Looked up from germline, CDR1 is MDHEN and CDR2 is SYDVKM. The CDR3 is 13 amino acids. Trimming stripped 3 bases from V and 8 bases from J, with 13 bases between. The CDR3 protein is CASSLGVGREAFF. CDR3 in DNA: TGTGCCAGCAGTTTGGGGGTAGGGAGGGAAGCTTTCTTT.

Here the CDR3 reads CASSPGGGTGNGYTF. For the CDR3, the DNA is TGTGCCAGCAGTCCCGGAGGGGGGACAGGGAATGGCTACACCTTC. The chain recombines TRBV2 with TRBJ1-2, with 9 bases identical to TRBD1. Per germline, CDR1 SNHLY and CDR2 FYNNEI. This CDR3 has 15 amino acids. Trimming at V came to 5 bases and at J to 6 bases, leaving 10 bases not matched to a gene.

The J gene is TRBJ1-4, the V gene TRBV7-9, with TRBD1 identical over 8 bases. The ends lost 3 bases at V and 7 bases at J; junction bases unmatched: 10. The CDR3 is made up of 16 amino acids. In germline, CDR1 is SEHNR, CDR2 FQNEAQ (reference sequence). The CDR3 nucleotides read TGTGCCAGCAGCTTGCTGAGGAGGACAGGGACTGAAAAACTGTTTTTT. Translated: CASSLLRRTGTEKLFF. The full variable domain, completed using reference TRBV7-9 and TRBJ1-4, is DTGVSQNPRHKITKRGQNVTFRCDPISEHNRLYWYRQTLGQGPEFLTYFQNEAQLEKSRLLSDRFSAERPKGSFSTLEIQRTEQGDSAMYLCASSLLRRTGTEKLFFGSGTQLSVL.

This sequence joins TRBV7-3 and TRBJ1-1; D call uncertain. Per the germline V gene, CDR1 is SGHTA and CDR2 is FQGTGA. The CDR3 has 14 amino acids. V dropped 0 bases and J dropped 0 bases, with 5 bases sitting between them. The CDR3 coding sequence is TGTGCCAGCAGCTTAACCGGGGTGAACACTGAAGCTTTCTTT. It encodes CASSLTGVNTEAFF.

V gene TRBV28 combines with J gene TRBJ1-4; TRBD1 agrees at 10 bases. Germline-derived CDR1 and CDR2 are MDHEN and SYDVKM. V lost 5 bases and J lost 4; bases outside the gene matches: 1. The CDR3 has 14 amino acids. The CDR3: CASSGQGVNEKLFF. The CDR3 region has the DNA TGTGCCAGCAGTGGACAGGGGGTTAATGAAAAACTGTTTTTT.

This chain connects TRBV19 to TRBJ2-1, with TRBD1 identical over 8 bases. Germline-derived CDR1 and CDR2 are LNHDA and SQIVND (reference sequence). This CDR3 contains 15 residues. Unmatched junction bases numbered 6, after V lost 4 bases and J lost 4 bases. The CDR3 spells CASSRGQDIYNEQFF. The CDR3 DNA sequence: TGTGCCAGTAGTAGGGGACAGGATATTTACAATGAGCAGTTCTTC.

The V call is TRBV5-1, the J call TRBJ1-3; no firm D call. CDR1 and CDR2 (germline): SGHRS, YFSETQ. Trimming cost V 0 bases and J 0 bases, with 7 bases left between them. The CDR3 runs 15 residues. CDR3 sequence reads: CASSLVRASGNTIYF. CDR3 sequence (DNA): TGCGCCAGCAGCTTGGTAAGGGCCTCTGGAAACACCATATATTTT.

The CDR3 protein is CASSGTYEKLFF. CDR3 DNA: TGTGCCAGCAGCGGGACTTATGAAAAACTGTTTTTT. The rearrangement joins TRBV28 to TRBJ1-4, with a weak D call TRBD1 (5 bases). Germline CDR1 MDHEN, CDR2 SYDVKM. V lost 6 bases, J lost 6 bases, and 8 bases lay in between. This CDR3 region has 12 residues. The full variable domain, completed using reference TRBV28 and TRBJ1-4, is DVKVTQSSRYLVKRTGEKVFLECVQDMDHENMFWYRQDPGLGLRLIYFSYDVKMKEKGDIPEGYSVSREKKERFSLILESASTNQTSMYLCASSGTYEKLFFGSGTQLSVL.

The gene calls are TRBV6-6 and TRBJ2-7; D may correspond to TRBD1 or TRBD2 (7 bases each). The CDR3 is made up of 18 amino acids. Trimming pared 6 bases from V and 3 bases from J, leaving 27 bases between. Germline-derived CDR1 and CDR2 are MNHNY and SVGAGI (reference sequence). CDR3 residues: CASRRQGGDPTIIYEQYF. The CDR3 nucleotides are TGTGCCAGCAGGCGACAGGGAGGGGACCCGACCATAATCTACGAGCAGTACTTC.

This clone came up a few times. The DNA of the CDR3 is TGCAGTGCTAGAGAAGAGGGCTACACCTTC. Its translation is CSAREEGYTF. The chain has TRBV20-1 and TRBJ1-2; unclear D gene. This CDR3 comprises 10 residues. The germline V gene encodes CDR1 DFQATT and CDR2 SNEGSKA (reference sequence). Trimming stripped 0 bases from V and 8 bases from J, with 4 bases between.

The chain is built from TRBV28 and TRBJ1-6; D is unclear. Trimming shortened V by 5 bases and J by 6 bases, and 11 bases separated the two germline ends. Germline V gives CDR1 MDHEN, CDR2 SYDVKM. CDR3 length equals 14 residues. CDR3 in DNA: TGTGCCAGCAGTGCAACAAACCTTAATTCACCCCTCCACTTT. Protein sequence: CASSATNLNSPLHF.

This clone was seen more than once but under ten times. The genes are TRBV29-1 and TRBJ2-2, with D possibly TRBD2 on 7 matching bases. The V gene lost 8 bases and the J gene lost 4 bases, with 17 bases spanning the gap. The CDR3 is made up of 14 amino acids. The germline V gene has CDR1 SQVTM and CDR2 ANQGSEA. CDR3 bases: TGCAGCTCATTGGGGGGGCCGGGCACCGGGGAGCTGTTTTTT. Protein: CSSLGGPGTGELFF.

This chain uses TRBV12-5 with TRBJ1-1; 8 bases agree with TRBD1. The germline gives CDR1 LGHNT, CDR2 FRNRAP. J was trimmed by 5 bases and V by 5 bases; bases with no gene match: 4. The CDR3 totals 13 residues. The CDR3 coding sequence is TGTGCTAGTGGTGCACAGGGGGGGACTGAAGCTTTCTTT. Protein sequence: CASGAQGGTEAFF.

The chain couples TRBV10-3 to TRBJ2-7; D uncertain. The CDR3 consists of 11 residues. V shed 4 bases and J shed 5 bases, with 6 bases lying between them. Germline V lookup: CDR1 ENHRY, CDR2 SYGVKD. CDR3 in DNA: TGTGCCATCAGTGCCCTTGACGAGCAGTACTTC. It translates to CAISALDEQYF.

The CDR3, as DNA: TGTGCCAGCTCACCTCAGACATTGAGGGAGCAGTACTTC. Its protein is CASSPQTLREQYF. The chain joins TRBV18 to TRBJ2-7, with D unclear. This CDR3 spans 13 amino acids. The V end was cut by 3 bases, the J end by 7 bases, with 13 bases between. Germline assignment: CDR1 KGHSH and CDR2 LQKENI.

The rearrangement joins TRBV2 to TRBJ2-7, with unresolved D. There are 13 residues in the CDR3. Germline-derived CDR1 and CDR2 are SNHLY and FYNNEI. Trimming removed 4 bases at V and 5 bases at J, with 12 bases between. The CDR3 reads CASSVVKGNEQYF. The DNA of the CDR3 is TGTGCCAGCAGTGTTGTAAAAGGGAACGAGCAGTACTTC.

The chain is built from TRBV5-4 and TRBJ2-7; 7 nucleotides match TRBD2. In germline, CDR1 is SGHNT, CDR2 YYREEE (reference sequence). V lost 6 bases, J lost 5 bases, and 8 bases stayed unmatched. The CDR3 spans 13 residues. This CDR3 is CASTRGSGDEQYF. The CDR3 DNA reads TGTGCCAGCACCCGAGGCAGCGGGGACGAGCAGTACTTC.

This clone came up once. CDR3 nucleotides: TGTGCCAGCAGTCCACCGGGTTTATATGGCTACACCTTC. Protein sequence: CASSPPGLYGYTF. J is TRBJ1-2 and V is TRBV28; D gene uncertain. The CDR3 contains 13 residues. V shed 5 bases and J shed 5 bases, with 12 bases lying between them. Germline CDR1 MDHEN, CDR2 SYDVKM.